These 21 T cell receptor beta chains were sequenced from one sample in a study of T cell repertoires in cytomegalovirus infection. From the reads, TCRdb called clonotypes with MiXCR, one entry per CDR3 protein. This table has 350,000 to 500,000 distinct CDR3 sequences, approximately 30% appearing once. The sample consisted of PBMCs. Source of these receptors: a human donor in good health (CMV status not recorded). Some clones in this sample may be carry-over from other donors' samples.

About this clonotype itself: A single base separates this from a much larger clone, so it may be a read error. This chain joins TRBV27 and TRBJ2-7; D ambiguous. Germline V CDR1 and CDR2: MNHEY, SMNVEV (reference sequence). CDR3 length equals 15 residues. The CDR3 DNA sequence: TGTGCCCGCAGTTTTAGGCCAGGAAAAGCCTACGAGCAGTACTTC. Protein sequence: CARSFRPGKAYEQYF.

This clonotype was counted ten times or more. The rearrangement links TRBV7-6 to TRBJ2-7; TRBD2 matches 8 bases. This CDR3 spans 16 amino acids. Trimming took 5 bases from V and 1 from J; bases not matched to a gene: 10. Germline V gives CDR1 SGHVS, CDR2 FNYEAQ. CDR3 coding DNA: TGTGCCAGCAGCCCACGGCTAGCGGGCCCATCCTACGAGCAGTACTTC. It encodes CASSPRLAGPSYEQYF.

In nucleotides, the CDR3 is TGCGCCAGCATCCATCCAGGATCCTACAATGAGCAGTTCTTC. It yields the protein CASIHPGSYNEQFF. The chain links TRBV4-1 to TRBJ2-1, with D unclear. The CDR3 length is 14 residues. V shed 7 bases and J shed 1 base, with 11 bases lying between them. CDR1 is MGHRA, CDR2 YSYEKL, per germline.

The V gene is TRBV7-9, the J gene TRBJ2-4; tentative D call: TRBD2 (6 bases). The CDR3 runs to 15 residues. Trimming stripped 2 bases from V and 6 bases from J, with 14 bases between. The germline gives CDR1 SEHNR, CDR2 FQNEAQ (reference sequence). The CDR3 protein is CASSLIVAGGNIQYF. The CDR3 region has the DNA TGTGCCAGCAGCTTAATAGTCGCCGGGGGAAACATTCAGTACTTC.

This clonotype has just a few counts. The V gene is TRBV5-1, the J gene TRBJ2-1; 8 bases line up with TRBD2. Germline CDR1 SGHRS, CDR2 YFSETQ. This CDR3 has 13 amino acids. V lost 5 bases, J lost 9 bases, and 7 bases stayed unmatched. The CDR3 nucleotides are TGCGCCAGCAGGGACGGGGGGGTCGGTGAGCAGTTCTTC. This encodes CASRDGGVGEQFF.

The V and J genes are TRBV28 and TRBJ1-6; 7 nucleotides line up with TRBD1. There are 15 residues in the CDR3. With V trimmed by 6 bases and J by 3 bases, 5 bases remained unmatched. The germline V gene has CDR1 MDHEN and CDR2 SYDVKM. As DNA, the CDR3 is TGTGCCAGCAGGGCGGACAGGATCTATAATTCACCCCTCCACTTT. It encodes CASRADRIYNSPLHF.

This clonotype was picked up many times. The chain employs TRBV12-3 or TRBV12-4 and TRBJ1-4, with 10 bases that match TRBD1. The CDR3 is made up of 18 amino acids. The ends lost 4 bases at V and 3 bases at J; junction bases unmatched: 11. The chain's CDR3 is CASSSSPGTGVANEKLFF. The CDR3 coding sequence is TGTGCCAGCAGTTCCTCCCCCGGGACAGGGGTGGCTAATGAAAAACTGTTTTTT.

In regard to this clonotype: A read error is possible here, since a much larger clone lies one base away. This chain joins TRBV11-1 and TRBJ1-1; D is uncertain. CDR1 and CDR2 from the germline V gene are SGHAT and FQDESV (reference sequence). The CDR3 length is 14 residues. The V gene lost 7 bases and the J gene lost 0 bases, with 12 bases spanning the gap. CDR3: CASTWAVMNTEAFF. CDR3 nucleotides: TGTGCCAGCACCTGGGCTGTTATGAACACTGAAGCTTTCTTT.

The table lists this clonotype with many counts. The chain uses TRBV7-9 and TRBJ1-1; 12 positions match TRBD1. Looked up from germline, CDR1 is SEHNR and CDR2 is FQNEAQ (reference sequence). Losses at the gene ends were 7 bases for V and 3 bases for J; bases not matched to a gene: 9. The CDR3 length is 16 residues. Here the CDR3 reads CASTSGTGGADTEAFF. CDR3 in DNA: TGTGCCAGCACCTCCGGGACAGGGGGCGCGGACACTGAAGCTTTCTTT.

A word on this clonotype: A much larger clone lies one base from this, so it may be a read error. The chain couples TRBV7-9 to TRBJ1-1; no reliable D call. The CDR3 consists of 15 residues. Germline V gene lookup returns CDR1 SEHNR and CDR2 FQNEAQ (reference sequence). Trimming cost V 1 base and J 2 bases, with 11 bases left between them. For the CDR3, the DNA is TGTGCCAGCAGCTTAGAACAGCCTCGAAACACTGAAGCTTTCTTT. Translating gives CASSLEQPRNTEAFF.

This rearrangement joins TRBV6-1 to TRBJ1-5; D not resolved. The CDR3 has 14 amino acids. V shed 0 bases and J shed 7 bases, with 10 bases lying between them. CDR1 MNHNS and CDR2 SASEGT come from the germline V gene. The CDR3 DNA reads TGTGCCAGCAGTGAAGCGGAAGGTTTCCAGCCCCAGCATTTT. Amino acid sequence: CASSEAEGFQPQHF.

The V call is TRBV29-1, the J call TRBJ1-2; TRBD1 is a possible D gene (5 bases). The V gene's germline CDR1 is SQVTM and CDR2 ANQGSEA. CDR3 length: 12 residues. The V gene lost 8 bases and the J gene lost 0 bases, with 10 bases spanning the gap. The CDR3 protein is CSFGGANYGYTF. CDR3 coding DNA: TGCAGCTTCGGAGGGGCTAACTATGGCTACACCTTC. Supplemented by reference TRBV29-1 and TRBJ1-2, the full variable domain reads SAVISQKPSRDICQRGTSLTIQCQVDSQVTMMFWYRQQPGQSLTLIATANQGSEATYESGFVIDKFPISRPNLTFSTLTVSNMSPEDSSIYLCSFGGANYGYTFGSGTRLTVV.

The chain recombines TRBV6-1 with TRBJ2-2; perhaps D is TRBD1 or TRBD2 (5 bases each). Germline assignment: CDR1 MNHNS and CDR2 SASEGT. V was cut by 1 base and J by 3 bases, with 9 bases left in between. The CDR3 spans 15 residues. The CDR3 coding sequence is TGTGCCAGCAGTGAAGTTGTGGGGGACACCGGGGAGCTGTTTTTT. Its protein product is CASSEVVGDTGELFF.

The chain links TRBV7-9 to TRBJ1-6, with TRBD1 matching over 7 bases. CDR3 length: 17 amino acids. The ends lost 0 bases at V and 7 bases at J; junction bases unmatched: 9. Germline CDR1 is SEHNR and CDR2 is FQNEAQ (reference sequence). The DNA for the CDR3 is TGTGCCAGCAGCTTAGCCCCGCAACCGGGACAGAATTCACCCCTCCACTTT. Translation: CASSLAPQPGQNSPLHF.

This clonotype was detected only a few times. The chain links TRBV6-2 or TRBV6-3 to TRBJ2-7; TRBD2 aligns across 9 bases. The V segment lost 1 base and the J segment 5 bases; nucleotides outside the gene matches: 3. This CDR3 is 14 amino acids long. CDR1 and CDR2 from the germline V gene are MNHEY and SVGEGT. The CDR3 DNA is TGTGCCAGCAGTTACTTGGGACTAGCTAACGAGCAGTACTTC. Protein: CASSYLGLANEQYF.

The chain uses TRBV11-2 and TRBJ2-2; perhaps TRBD2 as D (5 bases). The CDR3 has 19 residues. Germline V gives CDR1 SGHAT, CDR2 FQNNGV. V was cut by 3 bases and J by 4 bases, with 24 bases left in between. CDR3 residues: CASSFPRIGPRGPTGELFF. The CDR3 coding sequence is TGTGCCAGCAGCTTCCCTCGTATTGGGCCGAGAGGGCCCACCGGGGAGCTGTTTTTT.

J is TRBJ1-6 and V is TRBV11-2, with TRBD1 matching 7 bases. The germline V gene has CDR1 SGHAT and CDR2 FQNNGV. Trimming removed 7 bases from V and 9 bases from J; junction bases left unmatched: 18. The CDR3 totals 17 residues. The CDR3 here is CASIPRQGPSQLSPLHF. In DNA form, the CDR3 reads TGTGCCAGCATCCCCCGACAGGGACCAAGCCAACTTTCACCCCTCCACTTT.

This clonotype was counted a few times. The chain joins TRBV5-4 to TRBJ2-7; 8 bases map to TRBD2. CDR3 length: 14 residues. J gave up 6 bases and V 4 bases, and 9 bases lay outside the gene matches. Germline CDR1 and CDR2: SGHNT and YYREEE (reference sequence). The CDR3, as DNA: TGTGCCAGCAGCACAGGGACTAGGCAAGCCGAGCAGTACTTC. Protein sequence: CASSTGTRQAEQYF.

In regard to this clonotype: This sequence may be a read error, since a much larger clone differs from it by one base. This sequence joins TRBV7-9 and TRBJ2-3; a weak D match, TRBD2 (7 bases). Germline V gene sequence: CDR1 SEHNR, CDR2 FQNEAQ (reference sequence). The CDR3 has 15 residues. In DNA, the CDR3 is TGTGCCAGCAGCTCCCCCAACGCGGGGGCAGATACGCATTATTTT. It codes for CASSSPNAGADTHYF.

The rearrangement uses TRBV20-1 and TRBJ1-2, with D unresolved. CDR3 size: 12 residues. Per the germline V gene, CDR1 is DFQATT and CDR2 is SNEGSKA (reference sequence). The V and J ends lost 3 bases and 9 bases respectively, with 14 bases between them. In nucleotides, the CDR3 is TGCAGTGCTAGGGACGGTGCTATGCGCTACACCTTC. This translates into CSARDGAMRYTF.

The chain couples TRBV27 to TRBJ1-5; no reliable D call. The CDR3 has 13 residues. Germline-derived CDR1 and CDR2 are MNHEY and SMNVEV (reference sequence). The V gene lost 5 bases and the J gene lost 5 bases, with 10 bases spanning the gap. CDR3 DNA: TGTGCCAGCAGTACGCGACCGGATCAGCCCCAGCATTTT. Amino acids: CASSTRPDQPQHF.